This entry lists 26 T cell receptor beta chains sequenced from one sample in a study of Ad26.COV2.S vaccination and SARS-CoV-2 variants. Treatment: 15 to 20 received Ad26.COV2.S at low or high dose, single or two shots; 5 received placebo; per-sample allocation not given. Vaccine and placebo recipients were sampled on day 63 after the first injection. Assay: immunoSEQ multiplex PCR; the TCRdb copy retains only in-frame clones and omits some. This sample has a few hundred thousand clones; about 90% occur once, and the top ten carry approximately 1.6%. Sequences were derived from peripheral blood, sampled in a trial of Ad26.COV2.S vaccine versus placebo. The receptor source for this set is a person aged 18-65 years who received the Ad26.COV2.S COVID-19 vaccine or a placebo.

The J gene is TRBJ2-3, the V gene TRBV27, with a tentative D call TRBD1 (5 bases). The germline V gene has CDR1 MNHEY and CDR2 SMNVEV (reference sequence). V was clipped by 5 bases and J by 3 bases, with 12 bases between them. The length of the CDR3 is 14 residues. CDR3 nucleotides: TGTGCCAGCAGTCTCCTCCCAGGGACAGATACGCAGTATTTT. This translates into CASSLLPGTDTQYF.

The J gene is TRBJ2-7, the V gene TRBV11-2; D might be TRBD2 (6 bases). Germline lookup yields CDR1 SGHAT and CDR2 FQNNGV. Deletions cut 5 bases from V and 0 bases from J, with 11 bases between. This CDR3 region has 14 residues. CDR3 sequence reads: CASSPRGSSYEQYF. The CDR3 DNA is TGTGCCAGCAGCCCCCGGGGGAGCTCCTACGAGCAGTACTTC.

The V call is TRBV18, the J call TRBJ1-3; 10 nucleotides agree with TRBD1. After removal of 3 bases from V and 4 bases from J, the junction contained 3 bases not matched to a gene. The CDR3 length is 15 residues. Germline values: CDR1 KGHSH, CDR2 LQKENI. The CDR3 nucleotides read TGTGCCAGCTCACCTACGGGACAGGGGGGAAACACCATATATTTT. This encodes CASSPTGQGGNTIYF.

This chain uses TRBV18 with TRBJ2-3; 8 bases align to TRBD2. Germline V gene sequence: CDR1 KGHSH, CDR2 LQKENI. CDR3 length: 14 residues. J gave up 6 bases and V 6 bases, and 8 bases lay outside the gene matches. This CDR3 reads CASSEIAGTDTQYF. Written as DNA, the CDR3 is TGTGCCAGCTCGGAGATAGCGGGGACGGATACGCAGTATTTT.

This chain joins TRBV10-1 and TRBJ2-3; TRBD2 is a possible D gene (5 bases). Germline CDR1 WNHNN, CDR2 SYGVQD (reference sequence). The CDR3 covers 15 residues. V was trimmed by 6 bases and J by 4 bases, leaving 17 bases between them. The CDR3 sequence is CASRARRSGADTQYF. CDR3 nucleotides: TGCGCCAGCAGAGCCCGGAGAAGCGGTGCAGATACGCAGTATTTT.

The chain employs TRBV2 and TRBJ1-4; D gene ambiguous. V was trimmed by 5 bases and J by 12 bases, leaving 22 bases between them. CDR1 SNHLY and CDR2 FYNNEI come from the germline V gene. CDR3 length equals 15 residues. The CDR3 sequence is CASSSTESTARELFF. CDR3 nucleotides: TGTGCCAGCAGTTCCACGGAGAGCACAGCCCGCGAACTGTTTTTT.

Details on this clone: The same CDR3 is also encoded by other DNA sequences in this sample. The gene calls are TRBV5-6 and TRBJ2-7, with 9 bases identical to TRBD1. The CDR3 is 15 residues long. CDR1 SGHDT and CDR2 YYEEEE come from the germline V gene. V shed 4 bases and J 0 bases; nucleotides not matched to a gene: 5. DNA for the CDR3: TGTGCCAGCAGCCCAGGGACAGGGAGCTCCTACGAGCAGTACTTC. Translation: CASSPGTGSSYEQYF. The whole variable domain, filled in from reference TRBV5-6 and TRBJ2-7, reads DAGVTQSPTHLIKTRGQQVTLRCSPKSGHDTVSWYQQALGQGPQFIFQYYEEEERQRGNFPDRFSGHQFPNYSSELNVNALLLGDSALYLCASSPGTGSSYEQYFGPGTRLTVT.

The rearrangement uses TRBV27 and TRBJ2-7; the match to TRBD1 covers 10 bases. V lost 5 bases, J lost 3 bases, and 7 bases stayed unmatched. There are 15 residues in the CDR3. Looked up from germline, CDR1 is MNHEY and CDR2 is SMNVEV (reference sequence). The DNA of the CDR3 is TGTGCCAGCAGTCAGGGGACAGGGGCCTTCTACGAGCAGTACTTC. It codes for CASSQGTGAFYEQYF.

The chain carries TRBV30 and TRBJ1-6; 8 nucleotides line up with TRBD1. With 5 bases clipped from V and 8 bases from J, the junction kept 8 bases outside the gene matches. Germline-derived CDR1 and CDR2 are GTSNPN and SVGIG (reference sequence). The length of the CDR3 is 14 residues. The CDR3 DNA reads as TGTGCCTGGGACAGGGGAATGAGGGATTCACCCCTCCACTTT. Protein product: CAWDRGMRDSPLHF.

This clone was counted once. CDR3 coding DNA: TGTGCCAGCACCCCGGGAGTCGGCTATGGCTACACCTTC. Amino acid sequence: CASTPGVGYGYTF. The chain uses TRBV6-5 and TRBJ1-2; D is unresolved. Looked up from germline, CDR1 is MNHEY and CDR2 is SVGAGI. V was pared by 7 bases and J by 4 bases, with 13 bases between. The CDR3 covers 13 residues.

The DNA for the CDR3 is TGTGCCAGCACCCCGGGTGGAGGGGGTCCGTCCGAGCAGTACTTC. This gives the protein CASTPGGGGPSEQYF. The V call is TRBV7-2, the J call TRBJ2-7; tentatively, D is TRBD1 or TRBD2 (6 bases each). This CDR3 spans 15 amino acids. V was cut by 7 bases and J by 6 bases, with 22 bases left in between. Germline V gene lookup returns CDR1 SGHTA and CDR2 FQGNSA.

The chain combines TRBV5-1 with TRBJ2-5; 9 bases fit TRBD2. Germline CDR1 and CDR2: SGHRS and YFSETQ. Trimming took 4 bases from V and 6 from J; bases not matched to a gene: 10. The CDR3 is 15 residues long. The CDR3 protein is CASSPTPGLAKTQYF. CDR3 coding DNA: TGCGCCAGCAGCCCTACACCGGGACTAGCTAAGACCCAGTACTTC.

The chain is built from TRBV21-1 and TRBJ2-2; the table's TRBD1 call for D was not verified on the DNA. TRBV21-1 is termed a pseudogene. This CDR3 is built from 16 residues. The CDR3 DNA reads TGTGCCAGTCCACCGCTACGGACAGAGAACACCGGGGAGCTGTTTTTT. Its translation is CASPPLRTENTGELFF.

The CDR3 DNA reads as TGTGCCAGCAGTGATCGGGGGCTGACGAACACCGGGGAGCTGTTTTTT. This gives the protein CASSDRGLTNTGELFF. The rearrangement uses TRBV2 and TRBJ2-2; tentatively, D is TRBD1 or TRBD2 (6 bases each). V was clipped by 3 bases and J by 0 bases, with 11 bases between them. The CDR3 runs to 16 residues. CDR1 is SNHLY and CDR2 is FYNNEI in the germline V gene.

This chain connects TRBV27 to TRBJ1-4; D unresolved. This CDR3 has 15 amino acids. V was pared by 5 bases and J by 5 bases, with 15 bases between. Germline assignment: CDR1 MNHEY and CDR2 SMNVEV (reference sequence). CDR3 DNA: TGTGCCAGCAGTGCCCACAGAATTTCCAATGAAAAACTGTTTTTT. It translates to CASSAHRISNEKLFF.

This clone was observed once. The chain is built from TRBV7-2 and TRBJ1-2; TRBD1 might be the D (5 bases). Deletions cut 3 bases from V and 1 base from J, with 9 bases between. The CDR3 loop spans 14 amino acids. CDR1 is SGHTA and CDR2 is FQGNSA in the germline V gene. The chain's CDR3 is CASSLDKINYGYTF. Written as DNA, the CDR3 is TGTGCCAGCAGCTTGGACAAAATTAACTATGGCTACACCTTC.

V and J are TRBV21-1 and TRBJ2-7; TRBD1 is taken as the D call from the table, unchecked against the DNA. TRBV21-1 is a documented pseudogene. This CDR3 comprises 20 residues. The CDR3 spells CASSTTSPRQPRKSSYEQYF. In nucleotides, the CDR3 is TGTGCCAGCAGCACCACGAGCCCACGACAGCCGAGAAAAAGCTCCTACGAGCAGTACTTC.

V and J are TRBV11-3 and TRBJ1-1, with D perhaps TRBD1 (6 bases). Between the trimmed V and J ends, which lost 5 bases and 0 bases, there was a span of 7 bases. The CDR3 has 13 amino acids. From germline, CDR1 is SGHNT and CDR2 YENEEA. CDR3 region: CASSRQVNTEAFF. The CDR3 nucleotides read TGTGCCAGCAGCCGACAGGTGAACACTGAAGCTTTCTTT.

V gene TRBV7-9 combines with J gene TRBJ1-6; tentatively, D is TRBD1 (6 bases). CDR1 and CDR2 (germline): SEHNR, FQNEAQ (reference sequence). This CDR3 comprises 17 residues. Trimming stripped 1 base from V and 8 bases from J, with 18 bases between. CDR3 nucleotides: TGTGCCAGCAGCTTAGATACAGGGCCGAGGGTTGATTCACCCCTCCACTTT. It encodes CASSLDTGPRVDSPLHF.

The chain employs TRBV7-9 and TRBJ2-5; the D is unclear. The germline V gene encodes CDR1 SEHNR and CDR2 FQNEAQ (reference sequence). Trimming removed 3 bases at V and 7 bases at J, with 12 bases between. The CDR3 runs 13 residues. In DNA, the CDR3 is TGTGCCAGCAGCTTGGGGTTTATGGGGACCCAGTACTTC. It codes for CASSLGFMGTQYF.

In regard to this clone: The same CDR3 also results from other DNA sequences found in this sample. The chain combines TRBV30 with TRBJ1-1; D is unresolved. V dropped 3 bases and J dropped 2 bases, with 13 bases sitting between them. CDR1 is GTSNPN and CDR2 is SVGIG in the germline V gene (reference sequence). The CDR3 is 14 residues long. CDR3 sequence: CAWRRTDLNTEAFF. DNA of the CDR3: TGTGCCTGGAGAAGGACCGACCTTAACACTGAAGCTTTCTTT.

This clone was recorded once. The chain employs TRBV27 and TRBJ2-7; TRBD2 matches at 9 bases. V was pared by 7 bases and J by 3 bases, with 10 bases of the junction left unmatched. CDR1 MNHEY and CDR2 SMNVEV come from the germline V gene (reference sequence). CDR3 length: 15 amino acids. The chain's CDR3 is CASILNSGGFYEQYF. The CDR3, as DNA: TGTGCCAGCATACTTAATAGCGGGGGTTTCTACGAGCAGTACTTC.

This clone was counted a single time. J is TRBJ1-4 and V is TRBV27, with a weak D call TRBD1 (6 bases). Between the trimmed V and J ends, which lost 5 bases and 8 bases, there was a span of 21 bases. CDR1 is MNHEY and CDR2 is SMNVEV in the germline V gene (reference sequence). There are 16 residues in the CDR3. In DNA form, the CDR3 reads TGTGCCAGCAGTGATCAGTCGGTACAGGGTTGGGAAAAACTGTTTTTT. The encoded protein is CASSDQSVQGWEKLFF.

The chain uses TRBV7-2 and TRBJ2-3; a weak D match, TRBD1 (5 bases). The CDR3 is 14 residues long. From germline, CDR1 is SGHTA and CDR2 FQGNSA. V was trimmed by 5 bases and J by 2 bases, leaving 11 bases between them. The CDR3 here is CASSPQGPTDTQYF. The DNA of the CDR3 is TGTGCCAGCAGCCCCCAGGGTCCCACAGATACGCAGTATTTT. Variable domain in full (rest from reference TRBV7-2 and TRBJ2-3): GAGVSQSPSNKVTEKGKDVELRCDPISGHTALYWYRQSLGQGLEFLIYFQGNSAPDKSGLPSDRFSAERTGGSVSTLTIQRTQQEDSAVYLCASSPQGPTDTQYFGPGTRLTVL.

V and J are TRBV19 and TRBJ1-1; TRBD1 matches 9 bases. There are 16 residues in the CDR3. Germline CDR1 LNHDA, CDR2 SQIVND (reference sequence). With V trimmed by 3 bases and J by 7 bases, 12 bases remained unmatched. The CDR3 bases are TGTGCCAGTAGTATCAACCTGAGGGGACAGGGTGGTGAAGCTTTCTTT. It encodes CASSINLRGQGGEAFF.

The V gene is TRBV4-3, the J gene TRBJ1-2, with D possibly matching TRBD1 (5 bases). Trimming took 0 bases from V and 3 from J, leaving 14 bases between them. Germline lookup yields CDR1 LGHNA and CDR2 YSLEER. This CDR3 spans 16 amino acids. CDR3 nucleotides: TGCGCCAGCAGCCAAGACCCAACAGGTGCCTACTATGGCTACACCTTC. This gives the protein CASSQDPTGAYYGYTF.